The 23 T cell receptor beta chains reported below all come from one sample, sequenced in a study of memory CD4+ T cells and cytomegalovirus serostatus. Assay: immunoSEQ multiplex PCR; the TCRdb copy retains only in-frame clones and omits some. This table has 48,000 or so clones, 78% appearing once. Single viable CD3+CD4+CD8-CD45RO+ cells were sorted as the memory CD4+ T cells. The specimen sequenced was memory CD4+ T cells from blood. The receptor set was obtained from an adult in good health and CMV-seronegative.

This clone was counted a few times. The CDR3 DNA reads TGTGCCAGCAGCGAAATCGCGGGACAGGGTGGAGAAAAACTGTTTTTT. Encoded protein: CASSEIAGQGGEKLFF. The chain combines TRBV2 with TRBJ1-4; 9 bases map to TRBD1. With V trimmed by 6 bases and J by 8 bases, 13 bases remained unmatched. CDR1 is SNHLY, CDR2 FYNNEI, per germline. The CDR3 sequence is 16 residues long.

This clone was seen a handful of times. This chain joins TRBV28 and TRBJ2-7; 8 positions match TRBD1. The CDR3 loop spans 14 amino acids. V was pared by 2 bases and J by 5 bases, with 5 bases of the junction left unmatched. Germline CDR1 reads MDHEN; CDR2 reads SYDVKM. CDR3 protein: CASSLTGGVDEQYF. In nucleotides, the CDR3 is TGTGCCAGCAGTTTAACAGGGGGAGTCGACGAGCAGTACTTC.

The rearrangement links TRBV4-2 to TRBJ2-3; the match to TRBD2 covers 11 bases. Per germline, CDR1 LGHNA and CDR2 YNFKEQ. The junction had 7 bases not matched to a gene; V was cut back by 5 bases and J by 6 bases. The CDR3 loop spans 15 amino acids. The CDR3, as DNA: TGTGCCAGCAGCTTCCGTAGCGGGGGGGCGGATACGCAGTATTTT. Protein sequence: CASSFRSGGADTQYF.

The CDR3 loop is CSAQGNTEAFF. The CDR3 region has the DNA TGCAGCGCACAGGGGAACACTGAAGCTTTCTTT. V and J are TRBV29-1 and TRBJ1-1; a possible D gene is TRBD1 (6 bases). Germline V gene sequence: CDR1 SQVTM, CDR2 ANQGSEA. The CDR3 contains 11 residues. V lost 7 bases, J lost 1 base, and 7 bases lay in between. Complete variable domain (other parts from reference TRBV29-1 and TRBJ1-1): SAVISQKPSRDICQRGTSLTIQCQVDSQVTMMFWYRQQPGQSLTLIATANQGSEATYESGFVIDKFPISRPNLTFSTLTVSNMSPEDSSIYLCSAQGNTEAFFGQGTRLTVV.

This chain uses TRBV5-1 with TRBJ2-1; unclear D gene. V was trimmed by 2 bases and J by 7 bases, leaving 10 bases between them. The germline CDR1 and CDR2 sequences are SGHRS and YFSETQ. The CDR3 totals 13 residues. The CDR3 loop is CASSLSATNEQFF. Here the CDR3 DNA reads TGCGCCAGCAGCTTATCAGCGACGAATGAGCAGTTCTTC.

This rearrangement joins TRBV7-2 to TRBJ2-3, with TRBD2 identical over 8 bases. The CDR3 has 14 residues. With V trimmed by 7 bases and J by 3 bases, 6 bases remained unmatched. Germline CDR1 reads SGHTA; CDR2 reads FQGNSA. CDR3: CASTPGGGTDTQYF. CDR3 nucleotides: TGTGCCAGCACACCCGGGGGGGGAACAGATACGCAGTATTTT. Supplemented by reference TRBV7-2 and TRBJ2-3, the full variable domain reads GAGVSQSPSNKVTEKGKDVELRCDPISGHTALYWYRQSLGQGLEFLIYFQGNSAPDKSGLPSDRFSAERTGGSVSTLTIQRTQQEDSAVYLCASTPGGGTDTQYFGPGTRLTVL.

By proportion, this clone is medium-sized (0.01 to 0.1%). Here the CDR3 reads CASSLGTASTDTQYF. CDR3 DNA sequence: TGTGCCAGCAGCTTGGGGACAGCTAGCACAGATACGCAGTATTTT. The V call is TRBV5-4, the J call TRBJ2-3; the D gene is possibly TRBD1 (6 bases). Germline CDR1 and CDR2: SGHNT and YYREEE (reference sequence). The CDR3 loop spans 15 amino acids. Trimming took off 0 bases at V and 0 bases at J, with 8 bases between the two ends.

This clone showed up just a few times. J is TRBJ2-7 and V is TRBV25-1; 7 nucleotides align to TRBD2. V lost 5 bases and J lost 3; bases outside the gene matches: 10. The germline CDR1 and CDR2 sequences are MGHDK and SYGVNS. This CDR3 has 15 amino acids. The CDR3 spells CASSNGPPGGYEQYF. In nucleotides, the CDR3 is TGTGCCAGCAGTAATGGGCCGCCGGGGGGCTACGAGCAGTACTTC.

The chain recombines TRBV7-9 with TRBJ1-1; D is possibly TRBD1 (5 bases). The CDR3 spans 13 residues. Trimming left V 2 bases short and J 5 bases short, with 9 bases between. Germline CDR1 SEHNR, CDR2 FQNEAQ (reference sequence). The CDR3 DNA is TGTGCCAGCAGCTTAACGGGGCGGACTGAAGCTTTCTTT. Its translation is CASSLTGRTEAFF.

This chain joins TRBV5-1 and TRBJ2-5; D might be TRBD2 (6 bases). The CDR3 totals 14 residues. V gave up 4 bases and J gave up 5 bases, with 15 bases separating them. Per the germline V gene, CDR1 is SGHRS and CDR2 is YFSETQ. The CDR3 DNA reads as TGCGCCAGCAGCGGAGGGGCCTATCGGGAGACCCAGTACTTC. Protein: CASSGGAYRETQYF.

V and J are TRBV5-1 and TRBJ1-1, with a possible D match to TRBD1 (6 bases). The V gene's germline CDR1 is SGHRS and CDR2 YFSETQ. The CDR3 consists of 16 residues. Trimming removed 1 base from V and 4 bases from J, with 17 bases in between. The CDR3 loop reads CASSLNDQGGGTEAFF. The CDR3 region has the DNA TGCGCCAGCAGCTTGAATGACCAGGGAGGGGGCACTGAAGCTTTCTTT.

V gene TRBV6-1 combines with J gene TRBJ1-4; D possibly corresponds to TRBD1 (5 bases). Germline CDR1 MNHNS, CDR2 SASEGT. The CDR3 length is 14 residues. V lost 7 bases and J 8 bases, leaving 17 bases between the germline ends. The CDR3 is CASMIRGAREKLFF. CDR3 nucleotide sequence: TGTGCCAGCATGATCAGAGGGGCTCGGGAAAAACTGTTTTTT.

This chain joins TRBV7-5 and TRBJ1-2; TRBD1 is the table's D call, not checked against the DNA. TRBV7-5 is labeled a pseudogene. The CDR3 loop spans 14 amino acids. CDR3 residues: CVRSLNDRPYGYTF. DNA of the CDR3: TGTGTCAGAAGCTTGAATGACAGGCCCTATGGCTACACCTTC.

This chain links TRBV7-9 with TRBJ2-5; TRBD2 is a possible D gene (5 bases). The germline V and J ends were trimmed by 2 bases and 1 base, with 11 bases remaining between them. Germline loops: CDR1 SEHNR, CDR2 FQNEAQ (reference sequence). The length of the CDR3 is 15 residues. As DNA, the CDR3 is TGTGCCAGCAGCTTAATAACCAGCGGCCAAGAGACCCAGTACTTC. Protein sequence: CASSLITSGQETQYF.

The gene calls are TRBV5-4 and TRBJ2-2; tentatively, D is TRBD1 (5 bases). Germline values: CDR1 SGHNT, CDR2 YYREEE (reference sequence). CDR3 length: 15 residues. V lost 1 base, J lost 0 bases, and 7 bases lay in between. CDR3 bases: TGTGCCAGCAGCTTGTGGACACCGAACACCGGGGAGCTGTTTTTT. Translated: CASSLWTPNTGELFF.

The gene calls are TRBV2 and TRBJ1-6; D is unresolved. Germline V gene sequence: CDR1 SNHLY, CDR2 FYNNEI. Trimming removed 2 bases at V and 7 bases at J, with 9 bases between. The CDR3 spans 14 residues. The CDR3 DNA is TGTGCCAGCAGTGAATGGCAGGTCAATTCACCCCTCCACTTT. Amino acids: CASSEWQVNSPLHF.

This chain uses TRBV7-6 with TRBJ1-1, with 9 bases fitting TRBD1. There are 14 residues in the CDR3. Germline-derived CDR1 and CDR2 are SGHVS and FNYEAQ. V dropped 4 bases and J dropped 6; count of bases not matched to a gene: 6. CDR3 coding DNA: TGTGCCAGCAGCTCAAGGACAGGGGAGGCTGAAGCTTTCTTT. It yields the protein CASSSRTGEAEAFF. Supplemented by reference TRBV7-6 and TRBJ1-1, the full variable domain reads GAGVSQSPRYKVTKRGQDVALRCDPISGHVSLYWYRQALGQGPEFLTYFNYEAQQDKSGLPNDRFSAERPEGSISTLTIQRTEQRDSAMYRCASSSRTGEAEAFFGQGTRLTVV.

The chain has TRBV7-2 and TRBJ2-3; D remains ambiguous. Germline loops: CDR1 SGHTA, CDR2 FQGNSA. Trimming removed 5 bases from V and 10 bases from J, with 13 bases in between. CDR3 length: 12 amino acids. The CDR3 nucleotides are TGTGCCAGCAGCCCTATTGGATCGGCGCAGTATTTT. It translates to CASSPIGSAQYF.

The rearrangement links TRBV6-4 to TRBJ2-5; TRBD1 or TRBD2 may be the D gene (5 bases each). The V gene's germline CDR1 is MRHNA and CDR2 SNTAGT. The CDR3 has 16 amino acids. V was cut by 8 bases and J by 4 bases, with 23 bases left in between. CDR3 nucleotides: TGTGCCAGCTCAGAGGGAACTTACCCGGGACGAGAGACCCAGTACTTC. It yields the protein CASSEGTYPGRETQYF.

The chain joins TRBV10-1 to TRBJ1-1; 10 positions match TRBD1. Germline CDR1 and CDR2: WNHNN and SYGVQD (reference sequence). There are 18 residues in the CDR3. The J segment lost 4 bases and the V segment lost 3 bases, leaving 14 bases of the junction unmatched. The CDR3 region has the DNA TGCGCCAGCAGTGATTACCGGGACAGGGGACAATTGGTCACTGAAGCTTTCTTT. Translated, it gives CASSDYRDRGQLVTEAFF.

A few counts support this clone. The chain is built from TRBV4-2 and TRBJ1-3; weak D call: TRBD1 (5 bases). Germline values: CDR1 LGHNA, CDR2 YNFKEQ. Trimming removed 4 bases at V and 4 bases at J, with 14 bases between. The CDR3 covers 15 residues. CDR3 region: CASSLWTSTGNTIYF. DNA for the CDR3: TGTGCCAGCAGCCTATGGACAAGTACCGGAAACACCATATATTTT.

The chain recombines TRBV27 with TRBJ1-1; D is ambiguous. Trimming took 5 bases from V and 1 from J, leaving 14 bases between them. The CDR3 totals 15 residues. Germline-derived CDR1 and CDR2 are MNHEY and SMNVEV (reference sequence). The CDR3 DNA follows: TGTGCCAGCAGTATAAGACCCCAGGCGAACACTGAAGCTTTCTTT. This gives the protein CASSIRPQANTEAFF.

This chain connects TRBV18 to TRBJ2-3; D call uncertain. CDR1 KGHSH and CDR2 LQKENI come from the germline V gene. Trimming pared 5 bases from V and 6 bases from J, leaving 12 bases between. The CDR3 has 13 amino acids. CDR3 protein: CASSSSGPDTQYF. The CDR3 nucleotides read TGTGCCAGCTCATCTTCCGGGCCGGATACGCAGTATTTT. The full variable domain, in which reference TRBV18 and TRBJ2-3 provide the parts outside the CDR3, is NAGVMQNPRHLVRRRGQEARLRCSPMKGHSHVYWYRQLPEEGLKFMVYLQKENIIDESGMPKERFSAEFPKEGPSILRIQQVVRGDSAAYFCASSSSGPDTQYFGPGTRLTVL.